These 4 T cell receptor beta chains were all obtained from the same sample, sequenced in a study of T cells in Graves' hyperthyroidism and ophthalmopathy. The investigators amplified TCR beta CDR3 regions from RNA transcripts. The HTBI primer set drove a first-round RT-PCR of the TCR CDR3. MiXCR, applied by TCRdb to the multiplex PCR reads, yields one record per CDR3 protein. The repertoire holds a few hundred thousand distinct CDR3 sequences, with around 14% as singletons. Material: blood. Every receptor here comes from a woman aged 30 to 39 with Graves' hyperthyroidism.

The chain links TRBV2 to TRBJ2-5; the D is unclear. The CDR3 has 12 amino acids. Germline CDR1 reads SNHLY; CDR2 reads FYNNEI. V lost 3 bases and J 7 bases, leaving 9 bases between the germline ends. CDR3 nucleotides: TGTGCCAGCAGTGATTCGGTCGGGACCCAGTACTTC. Residues: CASSDSVGTQYF. Complete variable domain (other parts from reference TRBV2 and TRBJ2-5): EPEVTQTPSHQVTQMGQEVILRCVPISNHLYFYWYRQILGQKVEFLVSFYNNEISEKSEIFDDQFSVERPDGSNFTLKIRSTKLEDSAMYFCASSDSVGTQYFGPGTRLLVL.

There are many counts of this clonotype. The gene calls are TRBV12-3 or TRBV12-4 and TRBJ1-5; tentatively, D is TRBD1 (5 bases). This CDR3 has 15 residues. V was clipped by 3 bases and J by 2 bases, with 11 bases between them. The CDR3 sequence is CASSLGGMGNQPQHF. The CDR3 DNA sequence: TGTGCCAGCAGTTTGGGGGGAATGGGCAATCAGCCCCAGCATTTT.

The sample holds many counts of this clonotype. This sequence joins TRBV19 and TRBJ1-1; D remains unclear. CDR3 size: 16 residues. Germline V CDR1 and CDR2: LNHDA, SQIVND (reference sequence). With 5 bases removed from V and 0 bases from J, the gap between germline ends came to 16 bases. This CDR3 is CASSPNRRNLNTEAFF. As DNA, the CDR3 is TGTGCCAGTAGTCCGAATCGAAGAAACCTGAACACTGAAGCTTTCTTT.

This clonotype was recorded at least ten times. The chain combines TRBV11-3 with TRBJ2-3; TRBD2 matches at 7 bases. The CDR3 contains 16 residues. V dropped 1 base and J dropped 2; count of bases not matched to a gene: 6. Germline V gene lookup returns CDR1 SGHNT and CDR2 YENEEA. CDR3: CASSLGGSPHTDTQYF. As DNA, the CDR3 is TGTGCCAGCAGCTTAGGCGGGAGCCCTCACACAGATACGCAGTATTTT.